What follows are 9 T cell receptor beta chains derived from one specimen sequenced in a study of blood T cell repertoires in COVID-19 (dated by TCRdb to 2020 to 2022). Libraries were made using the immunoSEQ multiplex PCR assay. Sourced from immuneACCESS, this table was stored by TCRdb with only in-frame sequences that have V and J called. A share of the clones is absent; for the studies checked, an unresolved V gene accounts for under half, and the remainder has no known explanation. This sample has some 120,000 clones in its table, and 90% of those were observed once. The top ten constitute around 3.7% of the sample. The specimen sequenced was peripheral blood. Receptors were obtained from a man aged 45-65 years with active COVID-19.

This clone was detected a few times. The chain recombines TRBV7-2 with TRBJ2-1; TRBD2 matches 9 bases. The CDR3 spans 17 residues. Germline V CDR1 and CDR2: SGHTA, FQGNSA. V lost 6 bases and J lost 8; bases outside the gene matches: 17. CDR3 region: CASSVGAFAGGMDEQFF. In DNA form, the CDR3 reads TGTGCCAGCAGTGTAGGAGCCTTTGCGGGGGGGATGGATGAGCAGTTCTTC.

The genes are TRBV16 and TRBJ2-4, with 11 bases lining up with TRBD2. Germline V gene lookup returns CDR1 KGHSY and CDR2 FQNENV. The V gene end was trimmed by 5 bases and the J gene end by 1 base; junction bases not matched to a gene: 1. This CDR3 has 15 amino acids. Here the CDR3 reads CASSASGRAKNIQYF. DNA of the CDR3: TGTGCCAGCAGCGCTAGCGGGAGGGCCAAAAACATTCAGTACTTC.

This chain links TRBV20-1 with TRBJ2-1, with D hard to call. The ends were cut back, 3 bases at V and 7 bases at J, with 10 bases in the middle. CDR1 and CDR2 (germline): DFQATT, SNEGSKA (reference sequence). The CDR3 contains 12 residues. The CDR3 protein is CSASNQANEQFF. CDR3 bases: TGCAGTGCTAGTAACCAGGCGAATGAGCAGTTCTTC.

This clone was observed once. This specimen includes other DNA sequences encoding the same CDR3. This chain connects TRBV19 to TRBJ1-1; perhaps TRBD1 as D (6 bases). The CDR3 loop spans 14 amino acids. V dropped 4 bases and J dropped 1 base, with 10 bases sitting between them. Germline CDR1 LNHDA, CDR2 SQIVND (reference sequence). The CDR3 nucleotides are TGTGCCAGTAGTACGGGACATTCGAACACTGAAGCTTTCTTT. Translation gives CASSTGHSNTEAFF.

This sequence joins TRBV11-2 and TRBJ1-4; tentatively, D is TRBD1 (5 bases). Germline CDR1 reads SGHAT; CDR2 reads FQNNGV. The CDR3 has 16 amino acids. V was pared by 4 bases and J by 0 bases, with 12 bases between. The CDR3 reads CASSSVRGTTNEKLFF. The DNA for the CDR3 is TGTGCCAGCAGCTCTGTCCGGGGGACAACTAATGAAAAACTGTTTTTT.

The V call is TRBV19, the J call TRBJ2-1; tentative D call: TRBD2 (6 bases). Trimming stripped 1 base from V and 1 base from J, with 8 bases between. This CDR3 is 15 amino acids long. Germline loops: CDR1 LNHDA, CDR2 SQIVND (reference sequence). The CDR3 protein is CASSIAGTSYNEQFF. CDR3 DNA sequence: TGTGCCAGTAGTATAGCGGGGACTTCCTACAATGAGCAGTTCTTC. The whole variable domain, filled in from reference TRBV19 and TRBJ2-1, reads DGGITQSPKYLFRKEGQNVTLSCEQNLNHDAMYWYRQDPGQGLRLIYYSQIVNDFQKGDIAEGYSVSREKKESFPLTVTSAQKNPTAFYLCASSIAGTSYNEQFFGPGTRLTVL.

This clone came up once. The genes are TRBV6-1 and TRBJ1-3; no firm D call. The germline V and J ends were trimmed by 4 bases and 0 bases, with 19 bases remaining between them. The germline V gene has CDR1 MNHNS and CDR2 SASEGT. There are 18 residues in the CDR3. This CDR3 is CASSGRTAGVGSGNTIYF. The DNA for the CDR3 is TGTGCCAGCAGTGGCAGGACGGCCGGGGTTGGCTCTGGAAACACCATATATTTT.

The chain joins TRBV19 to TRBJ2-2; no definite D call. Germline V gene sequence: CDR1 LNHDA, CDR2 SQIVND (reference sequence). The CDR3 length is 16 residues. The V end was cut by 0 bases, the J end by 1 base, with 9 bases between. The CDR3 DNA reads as TGTGCCAGTAGTATAGATCGACTCAGGAACACCGGGGAGCTGTTTTTT. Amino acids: CASSIDRLRNTGELFF.

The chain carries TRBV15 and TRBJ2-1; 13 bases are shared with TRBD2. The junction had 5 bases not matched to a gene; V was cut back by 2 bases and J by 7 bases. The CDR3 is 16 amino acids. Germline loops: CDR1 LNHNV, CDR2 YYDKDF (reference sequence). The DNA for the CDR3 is TGTGCCACCAGCAGACCACTAGCGGGGGGGCCTAATGAGCAGTTCTTC. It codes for CATSRPLAGGPNEQFF.